A single sample is the source of the 17 T cell receptor beta chains below, sequenced in a study of Graves' ophthalmopathy and Graves' hyperthyroidism. The study amplified TCR beta CDR3 regions using RNA transcripts. Scientists carried out first-round RT-PCR using HTBI primers and then a second-round multiplex PCR. TCRdb processed the multiplex PCR reads anew with MiXCR; each CDR3 protein has one entry. The sample includes 580,000 or so distinct CDR3 sequences, 35% to 45% seen only once; the top ten take 3.5% to 4.5%. Source material: peripheral blood or thyroid tissue (not recorded which). Every receptor here comes from an adult man with Graves' hyperthyroidism.

This sequence joins TRBV20-1 and TRBJ2-3, with D unclear. In germline, CDR1 is DFQATT, CDR2 SNEGSKA (reference sequence). This CDR3 is built from 14 residues. V lost 0 bases to trimming and J lost 8 bases, with 15 bases between them. The CDR3 DNA reads TGCAGTGCTAGAGATCGGAGTGGACCTCCTACGCAGTATTTT. Encoded protein: CSARDRSGPPTQYF.

The chain is built from TRBV7-9 and TRBJ2-7, with D possibly TRBD1 on 6 matching bases. This CDR3 contains 15 residues. The germline V gene has CDR1 SEHNR and CDR2 FQNEAQ (reference sequence). Trimming shortened V by 1 base and J by 2 bases, and 12 bases separated the two germline ends. In DNA form, the CDR3 reads TGTGCCAGCAGCTTAGATCAGGGGAACACCTACGAGCAGTACTTC. This codes for CASSLDQGNTYEQYF.

This clonotype was counted once. A much bigger clone sits one base away, suggesting this may be a read error. The genes are TRBV5-1 and TRBJ1-2; 7 bases are a match to TRBD1. The CDR3 contains 16 residues. The trim removed 4 bases at V and 4 bases at J, leaving 13 bases unmatched. Germline V gene sequence: CDR1 SGHRS, CDR2 YFSETQ. The CDR3 DNA follows: TGCGCCAGCAGCCCCGGTCTTATGGGACAGAGCTATGGCTACACCTTC. This encodes CASSPGLMGQSYGYTF.

Many counts were recorded for this clonotype. This chain uses TRBV20-1 with TRBJ1-2, with 7 bases matching TRBD1. The CDR3 is 13 amino acids. Germline V gives CDR1 DFQATT, CDR2 SNEGSKA (reference sequence). The J segment lost 1 base and the V segment lost 6 bases, leaving 5 bases of the junction unmatched. Written as DNA, the CDR3 is TGCAGTGCAGCAGACAGGGATAACTATGGCTACACCTTC. As protein: CSAADRDNYGYTF.

This clonotype showed up just a few times. The chain joins TRBV7-3 to TRBJ1-2, with 7 bases that match TRBD1. This CDR3 comprises 16 residues. Germline V gives CDR1 SGHTA, CDR2 FQGTGA. V shed 2 bases, J shed 8 bases, and the junction held 14 bases outside the gene matches. The CDR3: CASSLGSQGLMGGYTF. DNA for the CDR3: TGTGCCAGCAGCTTAGGATCACAGGGGTTAATGGGAGGCTACACCTTC. The entire variable domain, with the rest obtained from reference TRBV7-3 and TRBJ1-2, is as follows: GAGVSQTPSNKVTEKGKYVELRCDPISGHTALYWYRQSLGQGPEFLIYFQGTGAADDSGLPNDRFFAVRPEGSVSTLKIQRTERGDSAVYLCASSLGSQGLMGGYTFGSGTRLTVV.

This clonotype showed up just a few times. The V and J genes are TRBV24-1 and TRBJ1-1; 7 bases are a match to TRBD1. CDR3 length: 13 amino acids. The ends lost 3 bases at V and 5 bases at J; junction bases unmatched: 2. Germline CDR1 and CDR2: KGHDR and SFDVKD. This CDR3 reads CATSDQGETEAFF. CDR3 coding DNA: TGTGCCACCAGTGATCAGGGGGAGACTGAAGCTTTCTTT.

This chain links TRBV7-9 with TRBJ1-4, with D tentatively TRBD1 (5 bases). This CDR3 spans 13 amino acids. Germline V CDR1 and CDR2: SEHNR, FQNEAQ (reference sequence). V was trimmed by 3 bases and J by 10 bases, leaving 12 bases between them. The CDR3 region is CASSLGGAGKLFF. The DNA of the CDR3 is TGTGCCAGCAGCTTGGGAGGGGCGGGAAAACTGTTTTTT.

The chain combines TRBV11-2 with TRBJ1-1, with 7 positions matching TRBD1. The CDR3 sequence is 19 residues long. Germline V gives CDR1 SGHAT, CDR2 FQNNGV. V lost 6 bases to trimming and J lost 0 bases; unmatched junction nucleotides: 19. CDR3 in amino acids: CASSARAGKGARMNTEAFF. CDR3 nucleotides: TGTGCCAGCAGTGCCAGAGCCGGTAAGGGGGCGAGGATGAACACTGAAGCTTTCTTT.

This clonotype was seen repeatedly, ten times or more. This chain connects TRBV20-1 to TRBJ1-1; weak D call: TRBD1 (5 bases). The germline gives CDR1 DFQATT, CDR2 SNEGSKA (reference sequence). The CDR3 is made up of 15 amino acids. V gave up 3 bases and J gave up 0 bases, with 14 bases separating them. DNA for the CDR3: TGCAGTGCTAGTCACGAGGACACACTGAACACTGAAGCTTTCTTT. Translated, it gives CSASHEDTLNTEAFF.

On this clonotype itself: A read error is possible here, since a much larger clone lies one base away. The chain combines TRBV12-3 or TRBV12-4 with TRBJ1-4, with 10 bases aligning to TRBD1. This CDR3 contains 14 residues. Trimming cost V 6 bases and J 7 bases; bases outside gene matches: 5. CDR3 bases: TGTGCCAGCAGCCACGGGACAGGGGCTGAAAAACTGTTTTTT. Translation gives CASSHGTGAEKLFF.

As for this clonotype: A much larger clone sits a single nucleotide away, making a read error possible. The chain carries TRBV4-1 and TRBJ1-2; D unclear. Germline values: CDR1 MGHRA, CDR2 YSYEKL. Trimming took 1 base from V and 1 from J, leaving 10 bases between them. The CDR3 loop spans 15 amino acids. The DNA for the CDR3 is TGCGCCAGCAGCCAAGGACGGGGAAATAACTATGGCTACACCTTC. This encodes CASSQGRGNNYGYTF.

V usage is TRBV29-1 and J usage is TRBJ2-7, with a tentative D call TRBD1 (6 bases). The CDR3 has 11 residues. CDR1 and CDR2 from the germline V gene are SQVTM and ANQGSEA. CDR3 coding DNA: TGCAGAGCGGTGGGGGACAATGAGCAGTACTTC. It specifies CRAVGDNEQYF.

This clonotype was picked up many times. The chain recombines TRBV6-5 with TRBJ1-5; 9 bases match TRBD1. The germline V gene encodes CDR1 MNHEY and CDR2 SVGAGI. This CDR3 has 14 residues. The trim removed 6 bases at V and 6 bases at J, leaving 6 bases unmatched. CDR3 protein: CASSWDRATQPQHF. The CDR3 region has the DNA TGTGCCAGCAGCTGGGACAGGGCTACTCAGCCCCAGCATTTT.

The rearrangement links TRBV7-2 to TRBJ2-1; the match to TRBD1 covers 7 bases. J gave up 4 bases and V 5 bases, and 5 bases lay outside the gene matches. The CDR3 totals 14 residues. The V gene's germline CDR1 is SGHTA and CDR2 FQGNSA. CDR3 DNA sequence: TGTGCCAGCAGCAAGGGGGCGTTGTACAATGAGCAGTTCTTC. Translated: CASSKGALYNEQFF.

In its sample, this clonotype was seen a few times. The J gene is TRBJ2-5, the V gene TRBV6-6, with 8 bases matching TRBD2. J lost 1 base, V lost 6 bases, and 16 bases had no gene match. The CDR3 is made up of 18 amino acids. CDR1 is MNHNY and CDR2 is SVGAGI in the germline V gene (reference sequence). CDR3 sequence: CASSDMGDSGTFQETQYF. DNA of the CDR3: TGTGCCAGCAGCGATATGGGAGATAGCGGGACCTTCCAAGAGACCCAGTACTTC.

The chain employs TRBV20-1 and TRBJ2-7; 8 bases match TRBD2. The end of the DNA is better explained by TRBJ2-1, so the J call may be wrong. The germline CDR1 and CDR2 sequences are DFQATT and SNEGSKA (reference sequence). The CDR3 consists of 13 residues. CDR3 amino acids: CSASIAGRDEQFF. DNA for the CDR3: TGCAGTGCTAGCATAGCGGGAAGAGATGAGCAGTTCTTC.

This clonotype was detected a few times. CDR3 DNA: TGTGCCAGCAGCGTACAAAACAATGAGCAGTTCTTC. It is translated as CASSVQNNEQFF. The chain joins TRBV9 to TRBJ2-1, with no clear D. Germline V gives CDR1 SGDLS, CDR2 YYNGEE. The CDR3 totals 12 residues. Trimming stripped 1 base from V and 5 bases from J, with 4 bases between.